Listed below are T cell receptor beta chains from one sample, sequenced in a study of glioma-infiltrating T cells. Each CDR3 protein is one row after TCRdb ran MiXCR on the multiplex PCR reads. The repertoire holds 150,000 or so distinct CDR3 sequences, with approximately 39% as singletons. Sequencing was performed on glioma tissue, nonneoplastic brain tissue, or PBMCs (not recorded which). The receptors derive from a human donor with low-grade glioma or glioblastoma, undergoing nonglioma brain surgery, or in good health (not recorded which). Each CDR3 is given with its conserved first and last residue. The order of the fields is D gene, V gene, clone size, J gene, CDR3 DNA, CDR3 protein. The D gene is left open where the match is weak. A clone size is listed for some rows: how often the clone was seen (once, few, many), or a class if it is expanded.

D gene: TRBD1
V gene: TRBV24-1
clone size: NA
J gene: TRBJ1-5
CDR3 DNA: TGTGCCACCAGTGATTCCAGGGACAGGTCTAGCAATCAGCCCCAGCATTTT
CDR3 protein: CATSDSRDRSSNQPQHF

D gene: TRBD2
V gene: TRBV11-2
clone size: few
J gene: TRBJ2-3
CDR3 DNA: TGTGCCAGCAGCTTAGAAACTAGCGGGGCGCAGTATTTT
CDR3 protein: CASSLETSGAQYF

D gene: TRBD1
V gene: TRBV24-1
clone size: NA
J gene: TRBJ1-2
CDR3 DNA: TGTGCCACCAGTGAGCGGGACAGGGCGTATGGCTACACCTTC
CDR3 protein: CATSERDRAYGYTF

D gene: NA
V gene: TRBV4-1
clone size: NA
J gene: TRBJ2-3
CDR3 DNA: TGCGCCAGCAGCCAAGGAGGGATCCCAGATACGCAGTATTTT
CDR3 protein: CASSQGGIPDTQYF

D gene: NA
V gene: TRBV27
clone size: NA
J gene: TRBJ2-7
CDR3 DNA: TGTGCCACCGCGTCTTCGTTTCTTTCCGACGAGCAGTACTTC
CDR3 protein: CATASSFLSDEQYF

D gene: NA
V gene: TRBV6-1
clone size: few
J gene: TRBJ1-6
CDR3 DNA: TGTGCCAGCAGTACTCAGGGATTCGATAATTCACCCCTCCACTTT
CDR3 protein: CASSTQGFDNSPLHF

D gene: TRBD2
V gene: TRBV3-1
clone size: NA
J gene: TRBJ2-1
CDR3 DNA: TGTGCCAGCAGCCCCGGGAGGGGGGTTGAGCAGTTCTTC
CDR3 protein: CASSPGRGVEQFF

D gene: NA
V gene: TRBV6-2/TRBV6-3
clone size: few
J gene: TRBJ2-3
CDR3 DNA: TGTGCCAGCAGTTCTTCAGCGGATGCCACAGATACGCAGTATTTT
CDR3 protein: CASSSSADATDTQYF

D gene: NA
V gene: TRBV12-3/TRBV12-4
clone size: NA
J gene: TRBJ2-1
CDR3 DNA: TGTGCCAGCAGTTTGGGTACGAGCTCACGCTCCTACAATGAGCAGTTCTTC
CDR3 protein: CASSLGTSSRSYNEQFF

D gene: NA
V gene: TRBV6-2/TRBV6-3
clone size: NA
J gene: TRBJ1-5
CDR3 DNA: TGTGCCAGCAGTTCAGGATTCAATCAGCCCCAGCATTTT
CDR3 protein: CASSSGFNQPQHF

D gene: NA
V gene: TRBV7-2
clone size: NA
J gene: TRBJ2-7
CDR3 DNA: TGTGCCAGCAGCTTAAAACAGGGAGGTTTCTACGAGCAGTACTTC
CDR3 protein: CASSLKQGGFYEQYF

D gene: NA
V gene: TRBV29-1
clone size: NA
J gene: TRBJ1-1
CDR3 DNA: TGCAGCGGGCGTGAAAACACTGAAGCTTTCTTT
CDR3 protein: CSGRENTEAFF

D gene: TRBD2
V gene: TRBV5-4
clone size: NA
J gene: TRBJ2-7
CDR3 DNA: TGTGCCAGCAGCTCCCGACTAGCGGGGCTTGGCGAGCAGTACTTC
CDR3 protein: CASSSRLAGLGEQYF

D gene: TRBD1
V gene: TRBV6-2/TRBV6-3
clone size: NA
J gene: TRBJ2-7
CDR3 DNA: TGTGCCAGCAGTTACACCCGGACAGGTTCTATAGACGAGCAGTACTTC
CDR3 protein: CASSYTRTGSIDEQYF

D gene: TRBD2
V gene: TRBV4-1
clone size: few
J gene: TRBJ2-3
CDR3 DNA: TGCGCCAGCAGCCAGAGTCTAGCGGGAGTCGGCACAGATACGCAGTATTTT
CDR3 protein: CASSQSLAGVGTDTQYF

D gene: NA
V gene: TRBV25-1
clone size: few
J gene: TRBJ2-2
CDR3 DNA: TGTGCCAGCCATCCCGACGGAAGGAACACCGGGGAGCTGTTTTTT
CDR3 protein: CASHPDGRNTGELFF

D gene: NA
V gene: TRBV7-2
clone size: few
J gene: TRBJ1-5
CDR3 DNA: TGTGCCAGCAGCAGGGACCTCAATCAGCCCCAGCATTTT
CDR3 protein: CASSRDLNQPQHF

D gene: NA
V gene: TRBV3-1
clone size: NA
J gene: TRBJ2-5
CDR3 DNA: TGTGCCCGAGGCGGCCCCTTAACCCGAGAGACCCAGTACTTC
CDR3 protein: CARGGPLTRETQYF

D gene: TRBD1
V gene: TRBV6-6
clone size: NA
J gene: TRBJ1-2
CDR3 DNA: TGTGCCAGCAGTTACCTTACGACAGGGGGGGTTAACTATGGCTACACCTTC
CDR3 protein: CASSYLTTGGVNYGYTF

D gene: TRBD1
V gene: TRBV28
clone size: few
J gene: TRBJ2-7
CDR3 DNA: TGTGCCAGCAGTTCCCCCGGGACAGGGTTTGGGGAGCAGTACTTC
CDR3 protein: CASSSPGTGFGEQYF

D gene: NA
V gene: TRBV4-1
clone size: NA
J gene: TRBJ2-2
CDR3 DNA: TGCGCCAGCAGCTCCTTAAGGGGCCTAGGGGTCGGGGAGCTGTTTTTT
CDR3 protein: CASSSLRGLGVGELFF

D gene: NA
V gene: TRBV6-1
clone size: few
J gene: TRBJ1-1
CDR3 DNA: TGTGCCAGCAGTGAATTGTGGGATACTACTGAAGCTTTCTTT
CDR3 protein: CASSELWDTTEAFF

D gene: TRBD1
V gene: TRBV6-1
clone size: NA
J gene: TRBJ2-7
CDR3 DNA: TGTGCCAGCAGCCCAGCCGGGACAGCCGTCTTAGAGCAGTACTTC
CDR3 protein: CASSPAGTAVLEQYF

D gene: NA
V gene: TRBV11-2
clone size: NA
J gene: TRBJ1-2
CDR3 DNA: TGTGCCAGCAGCCTCCTGGGGGTTTCGGCATATGGCTACACCTTC
CDR3 protein: CASSLLGVSAYGYTF

D gene: NA
V gene: TRBV7-2
clone size: few
J gene: TRBJ2-1
CDR3 DNA: TGTGCCAGCAGCTTAACTGGTGGGCAGTTCTTC
CDR3 protein: CASSLTGGQFF

D gene: NA
V gene: TRBV4-1
clone size: once
J gene: TRBJ2-7
CDR3 DNA: TGCGCCAGCAGCCAAGAGACGGACGAGCAGTACTTC
CDR3 protein: CASSQETDEQYF

D gene: TRBD2
V gene: TRBV28
clone size: many
J gene: TRBJ2-7
CDR3 DNA: TGTGCCAGCAGGATGACTAGCGGGCGACTTTACGAGCAGTACTTC
CDR3 protein: CASRMTSGRLYEQYF

D gene: TRBD1
V gene: TRBV7-8
clone size: NA
J gene: TRBJ2-1
CDR3 DNA: TGTGCCAGCAGCCGATGGGGACAGAACAATGAGCAGTTCTTC
CDR3 protein: CASSRWGQNNEQFF

D gene: TRBD2
V gene: TRBV5-1
clone size: few
J gene: TRBJ2-3
CDR3 DNA: TGCGCCAGCAGCTCCGGACTAGCGGTTGGCACAGATACGCAGTATTTT
CDR3 protein: CASSSGLAVGTDTQYF

D gene: TRBD2
V gene: TRBV7-6
clone size: NA
J gene: TRBJ2-1
CDR3 DNA: TGTGCCAGCAGCTTAGGGAGCGGGATAAACAATGAGCAGTTCTTC
CDR3 protein: CASSLGSGINNEQFF

D gene: TRBD1
V gene: TRBV5-1
clone size: NA
J gene: TRBJ2-7
CDR3 DNA: TGCGCCAGCAGCTTGCTACAGGGGGCTGGCGAGCAGTACTTC
CDR3 protein: CASSLLQGAGEQYF

D gene: NA
V gene: TRBV6-1
clone size: NA
J gene: TRBJ1-2
CDR3 DNA: TGTGCCAGCAGTTCCCGAAAGGGTACTGGTGGCTACACCTTC
CDR3 protein: CASSSRKGTGGYTF

D gene: NA
V gene: TRBV25-1
clone size: few
J gene: TRBJ2-7
CDR3 DNA: TGTGCCAGCAGTGAATTCGGCAGGGGTGGCGAGCAGTACTTC
CDR3 protein: CASSEFGRGGEQYF

D gene: TRBD1
V gene: TRBV7-9
clone size: NA
J gene: TRBJ1-1
CDR3 DNA: TGTGCCAGCAAGGGGAGGGACAGGGTCCCTGAAGCTTTCTTT
CDR3 protein: CASKGRDRVPEAFF

D gene: NA
V gene: TRBV15
clone size: few
J gene: TRBJ2-3
CDR3 DNA: TGTGCCACCAGCAGGCGCGGGGCAGATACGCAGTATTTT
CDR3 protein: CATSRRGADTQYF

D gene: NA
V gene: TRBV24-1
clone size: NA
J gene: TRBJ1-2
CDR3 DNA: TGTGCCACCAGTGATTTGCCCGGGAGCTACACCTTC
CDR3 protein: CATSDLPGSYTF

D gene: NA
V gene: TRBV28
clone size: few
J gene: TRBJ2-3
CDR3 DNA: TGTGCCAGCAGTTTATCACAGGTCACAGATACGCAGTATTTT
CDR3 protein: CASSLSQVTDTQYF

D gene: TRBD2
V gene: TRBV7-9
clone size: many
J gene: TRBJ2-5
CDR3 DNA: TGTGCCAGCAGCCTCGGGACTACCCAAGAGACCCAGTACTTC
CDR3 protein: CASSLGTTQETQYF

D gene: NA
V gene: TRBV12-3/TRBV12-4
clone size: NA
J gene: TRBJ1-5
CDR3 DNA: TGTGCCAGCAGCTTAGCCCGGGGACAGCCCCAGCATTTT
CDR3 protein: CASSLARGQPQHF

D gene: TRBD2
V gene: TRBV7-3
clone size: NA
J gene: TRBJ2-1
CDR3 DNA: TGTGCCAGCAGCTTAGGTCCTAGCGGGGACAATGAGCAGTTCTTC
CDR3 protein: CASSLGPSGDNEQFF

D gene: TRBD2
V gene: TRBV6-1
clone size: NA
J gene: TRBJ2-1
CDR3 DNA: TGTGGCAGTGTTCTAGCGGGAGGTTATAATGAGCAGTTCTTC
CDR3 protein: CGSVLAGGYNEQFF

D gene: NA
V gene: TRBV2
clone size: NA
J gene: TRBJ1-5
CDR3 DNA: TGTGCCAGCAGTTCGAGGTGGTATCAGCCCCAGCATTTT
CDR3 protein: CASSSRWYQPQHF

D gene: NA
V gene: TRBV11-2
clone size: few
J gene: TRBJ1-6
CDR3 DNA: TGTGCCAGCAGCTCCCAAGATTCACCCCTCCACTTT
CDR3 protein: CASSSQDSPLHF

D gene: NA
V gene: TRBV6-1
clone size: NA
J gene: TRBJ1-1
CDR3 DNA: TGTGCCAGCAGTTCGTCTACAGGGATGAACACTGAAGCTTTCTTT
CDR3 protein: CASSSSTGMNTEAFF

D gene: TRBD2
V gene: TRBV6-2/TRBV6-3
clone size: many
J gene: TRBJ2-3
CDR3 DNA: TGTGCCAGCAGTTACGTCCGGGCGGGAGGACGCACAGATACGCAGTATTTT
CDR3 protein: CASSYVRAGGRTDTQYF